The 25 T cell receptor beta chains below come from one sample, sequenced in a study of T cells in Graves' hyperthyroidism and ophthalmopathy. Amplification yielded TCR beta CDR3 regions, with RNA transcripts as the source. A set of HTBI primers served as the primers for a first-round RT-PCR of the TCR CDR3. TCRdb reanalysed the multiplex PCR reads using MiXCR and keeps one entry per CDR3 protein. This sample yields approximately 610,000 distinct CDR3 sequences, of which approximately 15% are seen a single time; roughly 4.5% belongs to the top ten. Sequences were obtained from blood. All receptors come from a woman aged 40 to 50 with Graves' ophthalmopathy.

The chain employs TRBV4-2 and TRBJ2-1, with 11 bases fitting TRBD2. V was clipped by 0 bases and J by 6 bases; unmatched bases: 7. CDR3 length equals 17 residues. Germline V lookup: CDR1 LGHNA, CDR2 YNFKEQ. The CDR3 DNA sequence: TGTGCCAGCAGCCAAGACGGGGATCTAGCGGGAGGCAATGAGCAGTTCTTC. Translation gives CASSQDGDLAGGNEQFF.

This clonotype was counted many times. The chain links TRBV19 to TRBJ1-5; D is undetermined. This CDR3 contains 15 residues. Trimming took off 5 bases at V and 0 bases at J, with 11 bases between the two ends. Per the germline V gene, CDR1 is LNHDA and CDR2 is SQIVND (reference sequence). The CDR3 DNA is TGTGCCAGTAGTCGAGCGCGAATTAGCAATCAGCCCCAGCATTTT. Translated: CASSRARISNQPQHF.

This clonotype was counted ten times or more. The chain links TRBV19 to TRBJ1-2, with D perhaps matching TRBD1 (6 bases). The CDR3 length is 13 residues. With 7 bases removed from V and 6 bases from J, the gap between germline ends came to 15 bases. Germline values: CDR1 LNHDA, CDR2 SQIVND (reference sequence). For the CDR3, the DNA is TGTGCCAGTACCTCCCTAGGGGGTCATGGCTACACCTTC. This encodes CASTSLGGHGYTF. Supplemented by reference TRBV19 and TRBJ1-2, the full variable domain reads DGGITQSPKYLFRKEGQNVTLSCEQNLNHDAMYWYRQDPGQGLRLIYYSQIVNDFQKGDIAEGYSVSREKKESFPLTVTSAQKNPTAFYLCASTSLGGHGYTFGSGTRLTVV.

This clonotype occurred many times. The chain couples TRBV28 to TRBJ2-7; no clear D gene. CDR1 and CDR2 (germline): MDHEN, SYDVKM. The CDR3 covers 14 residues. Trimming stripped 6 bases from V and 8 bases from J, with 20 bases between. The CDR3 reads CASSLGPTFEKQYF. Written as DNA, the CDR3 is TGTGCCAGCAGCCTCGGACCAACGTTTGAAAAGCAGTACTTC.

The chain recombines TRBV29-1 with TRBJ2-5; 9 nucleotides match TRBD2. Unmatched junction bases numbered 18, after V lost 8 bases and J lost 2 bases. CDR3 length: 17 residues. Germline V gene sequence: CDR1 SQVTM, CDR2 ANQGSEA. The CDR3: CSPPEERVAGGQETQYF. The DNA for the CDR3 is TGCAGCCCACCAGAGGAGAGGGTGGCGGGAGGGCAAGAGACCCAGTACTTC.

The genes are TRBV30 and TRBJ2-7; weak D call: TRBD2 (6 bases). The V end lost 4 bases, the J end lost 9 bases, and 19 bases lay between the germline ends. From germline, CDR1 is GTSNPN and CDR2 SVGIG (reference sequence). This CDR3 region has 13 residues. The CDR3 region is CAWKEAGKGGQYF. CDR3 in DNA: TGTGCCTGGAAGGAGGCGGGAAAGGGCGGGCAGTACTTC.

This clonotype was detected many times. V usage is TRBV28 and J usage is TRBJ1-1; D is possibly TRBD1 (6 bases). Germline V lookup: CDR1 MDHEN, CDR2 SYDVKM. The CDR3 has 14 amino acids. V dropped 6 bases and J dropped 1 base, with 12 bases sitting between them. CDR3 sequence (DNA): TGTGCCAGCAGACGGGGACATACGAACACTGAAGCTTTCTTT. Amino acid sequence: CASRRGHTNTEAFF.

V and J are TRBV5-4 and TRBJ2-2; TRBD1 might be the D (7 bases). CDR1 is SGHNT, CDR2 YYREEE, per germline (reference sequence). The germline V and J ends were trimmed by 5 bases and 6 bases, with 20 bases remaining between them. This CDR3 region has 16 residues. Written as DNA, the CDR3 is TGTGCCAGCAGGCCGGACAGGACTACTATCTCCGGGGAGCTGTTTTTT. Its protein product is CASRPDRTTISGELFF. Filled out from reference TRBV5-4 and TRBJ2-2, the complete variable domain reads ETGVTQSPTHLIKTRGQQVTLRCSSQSGHNTVSWYQQALGQGPQFIFQYYREEENGRGNFPPRFSGLQFPNYSSELNVNALELDDSALYLCASRPDRTTISGELFFGEGSRLTVL.

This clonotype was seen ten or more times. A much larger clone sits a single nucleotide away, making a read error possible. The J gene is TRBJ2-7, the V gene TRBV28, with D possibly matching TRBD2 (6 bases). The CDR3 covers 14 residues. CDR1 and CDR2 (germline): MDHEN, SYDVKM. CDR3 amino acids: CASSLGTAGYDQYF. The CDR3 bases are TGTGCCAGCAGTTTAGGGACTGCCGGCTACGACCAGTACTTC.

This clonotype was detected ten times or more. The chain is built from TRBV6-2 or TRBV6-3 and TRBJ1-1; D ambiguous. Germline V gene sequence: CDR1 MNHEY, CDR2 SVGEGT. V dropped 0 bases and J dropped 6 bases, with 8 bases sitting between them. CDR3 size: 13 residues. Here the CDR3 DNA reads TGTGCCAGCAGTTACTCGCTAGGATCTGAAGCTTTCTTT. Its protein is CASSYSLGSEAFF.

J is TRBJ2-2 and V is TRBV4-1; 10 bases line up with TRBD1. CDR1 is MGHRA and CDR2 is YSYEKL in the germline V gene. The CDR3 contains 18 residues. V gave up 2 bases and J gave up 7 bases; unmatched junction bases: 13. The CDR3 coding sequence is TGCGCCAGCAGCCAACCCCTAACTTGGGACAGGGGTTTCGGGGAGCTGTTTTTT. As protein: CASSQPLTWDRGFGELFF.

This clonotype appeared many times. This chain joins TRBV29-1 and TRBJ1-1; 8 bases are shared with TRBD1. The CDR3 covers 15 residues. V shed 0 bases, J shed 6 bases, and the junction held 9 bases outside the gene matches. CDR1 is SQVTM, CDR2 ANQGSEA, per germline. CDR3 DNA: TGCAGCGTTGAAGAAACGAACAGGGGGTACGCTGAAGCTTTCTTT. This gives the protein CSVEETNRGYAEAFF.

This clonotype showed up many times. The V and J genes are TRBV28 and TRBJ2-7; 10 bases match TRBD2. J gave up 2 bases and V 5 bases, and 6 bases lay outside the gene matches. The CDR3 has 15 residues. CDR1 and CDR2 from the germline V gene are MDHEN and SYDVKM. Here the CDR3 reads CASSLTSGVPYEQYF. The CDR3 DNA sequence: TGTGCCAGCAGTCTTACTAGCGGGGTCCCCTACGAGCAGTACTTC.

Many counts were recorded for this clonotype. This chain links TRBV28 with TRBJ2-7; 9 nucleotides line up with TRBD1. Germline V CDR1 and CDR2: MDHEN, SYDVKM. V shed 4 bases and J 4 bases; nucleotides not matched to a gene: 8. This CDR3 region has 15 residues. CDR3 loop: CASSYLTGGGYEQYF. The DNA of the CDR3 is TGTGCCAGCAGTTACTTAACAGGGGGCGGTTACGAGCAGTACTTC. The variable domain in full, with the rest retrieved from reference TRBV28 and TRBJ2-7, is DVKVTQSSRYLVKRTGEKVFLECVQDMDHENMFWYRQDPGLGLRLIYFSYDVKMKEKGDIPEGYSVSREKKERFSLILESASTNQTSMYLCASSYLTGGGYEQYFGPGTRLTVT.

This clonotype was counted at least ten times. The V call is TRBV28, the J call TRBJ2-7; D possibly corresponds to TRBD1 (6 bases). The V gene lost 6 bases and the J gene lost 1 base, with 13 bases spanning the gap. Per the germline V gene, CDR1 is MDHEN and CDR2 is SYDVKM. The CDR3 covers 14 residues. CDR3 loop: CASRPGQLSYEQYF. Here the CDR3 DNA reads TGTGCCAGCAGACCCGGACAGCTATCCTACGAGCAGTACTTC.

CDR3 region: CASSLVASGFPKEQYF. DNA for the CDR3: TGCGCCAGCAGCTTGGTGGCTAGCGGGTTCCCTAAAGAGCAGTACTTC. The V and J genes are TRBV5-1 and TRBJ2-7; 8 bases are shared with TRBD2. Trimming took 0 bases from V and 7 from J; bases not matched to a gene: 12. Germline CDR1 SGHRS, CDR2 YFSETQ. The CDR3 extends over 16 amino acids.

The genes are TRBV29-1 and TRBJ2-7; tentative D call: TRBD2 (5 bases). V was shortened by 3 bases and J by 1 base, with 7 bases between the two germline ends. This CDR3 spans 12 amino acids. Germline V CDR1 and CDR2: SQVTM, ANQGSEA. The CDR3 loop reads CSVEEDSYEQYF. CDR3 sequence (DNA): TGCAGCGTTGAGGAGGATTCCTACGAGCAGTACTTC.

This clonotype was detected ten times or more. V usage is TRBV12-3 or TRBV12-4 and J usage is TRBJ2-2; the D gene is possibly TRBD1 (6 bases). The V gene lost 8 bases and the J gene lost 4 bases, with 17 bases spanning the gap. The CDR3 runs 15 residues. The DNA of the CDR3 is TGTGCCAGCGCGTACAGGGTGAGCGGCACCGGGGAGCTGTTTTTT. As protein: CASAYRVSGTGELFF.

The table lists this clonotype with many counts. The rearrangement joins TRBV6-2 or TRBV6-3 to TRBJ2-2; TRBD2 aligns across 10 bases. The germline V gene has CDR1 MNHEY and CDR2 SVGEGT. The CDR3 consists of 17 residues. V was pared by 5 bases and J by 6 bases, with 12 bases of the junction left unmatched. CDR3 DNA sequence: TGTGCCAGCAGTCGTTCGGGACTAGCGTTAAAATCCGGGGAGCTGTTTTTT. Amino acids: CASSRSGLALKSGELFF.

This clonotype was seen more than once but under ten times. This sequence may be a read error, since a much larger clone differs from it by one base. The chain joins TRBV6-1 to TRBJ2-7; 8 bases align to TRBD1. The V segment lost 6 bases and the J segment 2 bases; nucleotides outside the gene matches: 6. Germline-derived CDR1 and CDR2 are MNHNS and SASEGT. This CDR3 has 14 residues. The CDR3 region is CASRKTGEPYEQYF. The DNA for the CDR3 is TGTGCCAGCAGAAAGACAGGGGAGCCCTACGAGCAGTACTTC.

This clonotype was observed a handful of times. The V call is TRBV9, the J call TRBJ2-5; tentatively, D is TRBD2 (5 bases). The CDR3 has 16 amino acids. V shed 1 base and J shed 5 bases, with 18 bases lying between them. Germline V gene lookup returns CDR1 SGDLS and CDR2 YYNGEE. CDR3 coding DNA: TGTGCCAGCAGCGTATCTATACGGGAATTACAGGAGACCCAGTACTTC. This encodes CASSVSIRELQETQYF.

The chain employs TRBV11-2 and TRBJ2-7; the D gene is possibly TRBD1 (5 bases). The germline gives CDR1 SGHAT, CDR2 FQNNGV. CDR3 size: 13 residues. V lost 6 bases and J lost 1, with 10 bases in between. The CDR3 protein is CASRVGASYEQYF. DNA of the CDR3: TGTGCCAGCAGAGTAGGGGCTTCCTACGAGCAGTACTTC.

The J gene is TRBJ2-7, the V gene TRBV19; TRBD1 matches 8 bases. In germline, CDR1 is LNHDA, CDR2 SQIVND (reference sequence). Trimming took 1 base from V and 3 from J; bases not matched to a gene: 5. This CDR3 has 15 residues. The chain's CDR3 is CASSIGTGMFYEQYF. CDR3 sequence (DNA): TGTGCCAGTAGTATAGGGACAGGGATGTTCTACGAGCAGTACTTC.

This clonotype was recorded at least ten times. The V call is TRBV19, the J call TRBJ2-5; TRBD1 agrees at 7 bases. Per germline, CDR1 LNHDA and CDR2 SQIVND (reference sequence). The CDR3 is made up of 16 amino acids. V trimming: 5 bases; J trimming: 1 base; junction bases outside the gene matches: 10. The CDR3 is CASSSPRTGVQETQYF. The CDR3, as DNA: TGTGCCAGTAGTTCCCCCAGGACAGGAGTCCAAGAGACCCAGTACTTC.

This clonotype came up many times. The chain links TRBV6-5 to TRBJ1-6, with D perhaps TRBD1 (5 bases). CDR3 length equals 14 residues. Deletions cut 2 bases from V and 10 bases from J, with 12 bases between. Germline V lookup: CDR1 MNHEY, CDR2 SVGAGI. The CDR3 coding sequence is TGTGCCAGCAGTTACGGGGGGAATAGGTCACCCCTCCACTTT. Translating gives CASSYGGNRSPLHF.